Listed below are T cell receptor beta chains from one sample, sequenced in a study of blood T cell repertoires in COVID-19. TCRdb's copy holds only in-frame clones and misses some; the assay was immunoSEQ multiplex PCR. The sample holds under 450,000 clones, about 89% seen once. Sequenced: PBMCs or T cells enriched from blood (not recorded which). These receptors all stem from a man aged 25-45 years who had recovered from COVID-19. CDR3s include the opening cysteine and the closing phenylalanine or tryptophan. Each record gives: J gene, V gene, D gene, clone size, CDR3 protein, CDR3 DNA. A D gene is named only where the DNA matches it firmly. Not every row has a clone size; where given, it reads once, few, many or a size class.

>TRBJ2-6|TRBV5-5|NA|once
CASSSRRSSGANVLTF
TGTGCCAGCAGCTCCAGACGGAGCTCTGGGGCCAACGTCCTGACTTTC
>TRBJ1-6|TRBV27|NA|once
CASRIQGSPLHF
TGTGCCAGCCGTATCCAGGGATCTCCCCTCCACTTT
>TRBJ1-1|TRBV12-3/TRBV12-4|NA|NA
CASSLYTEAFF
TGTGCCAGCAGCCTATACACTGAAGCTTTCTTT
>TRBJ1-5|TRBV2|NA|NA
CASSPQGQPQHF
TGTGCCAGCAGCCCTCAGGGACAGCCCCAGCATTTT
>TRBJ2-3|TRBV6-2/TRBV6-3|NA|NA
CASSYVGRSTDTQYF
TGTGCCAGCAGTTACGTGGGGAGGAGCACAGATACGCAGTATTTT
>TRBJ2-2|TRBV7-8|TRBD2|few
CASSSGLAFGELFF
TGTGCCAGCAGCTCAGGACTAGCCTTTGGGGAGCTGTTTTTT
>TRBJ1-6|TRBV12-3/TRBV12-4|NA|NA
CASSWGGPLHF
TGTGCCAGCAGTTGGGGGGGTCCCCTCCACTTT
>TRBJ2-7|TRBV15|NA|NA
CATRGLDRATSEQYF
TGTGCCACCCGGGGCCTGGACAGAGCCACCTCCGAGCAGTACTTC
>TRBJ2-7|TRBV18|NA|NA
CASSPPYSYEQYF
TGTGCCAGCTCACCCCCGTACTCCTACGAGCAGTACTTC
>TRBJ1-1|TRBV11-2|NA|NA
CASSLVYGMNTEAFF
TGTGCCAGCAGCTTAGTTTACGGGATGAACACTGAAGCTTTCTTT
>TRBJ2-7|TRBV15|TRBD1|NA
CATSSWDSSYEQYF
TGTGCCACCAGCTCCTGGGACAGTTCCTACGAGCAGTACTTC
>TRBJ2-7|TRBV5-1|NA|NA
CASSLAQGRGYEQYF
TGCGCCAGCAGCTTGGCACAGGGACGAGGCTACGAGCAGTACTTC
>TRBJ1-5|TRBV10-3|NA|once
CASQGSVHNQPQHF
TGTGCCTCTCAGGGGTCTGTCCACAATCAGCCCCAGCATTTT
>TRBJ1-2|TRBV6-5|NA|NA
CASARGVNYGYTF
TGTGCCAGTGCCCGGGGGGTGAACTATGGCTACACCTTC
>TRBJ1-1|TRBV30|TRBD1|NA
CAWSTSKGAEAFF
TGTGCCTGGAGTACTTCCAAGGGGGCCGAAGCTTTCTTT
>TRBJ1-2|TRBV14|TRBD1|NA
CASSQDRGYGYTF
TGTGCCAGCAGCCAAGACAGGGGGTATGGCTACACCTTC
>TRBJ2-5|TRBV9|NA|NA
CASSVGLVAGETQYF
TGTGCCAGCAGCGTAGGGCTGGTGGCGGGAGAGACCCAGTACTTC
>TRBJ1-5|TRBV19|NA|NA
CASSPTGLGNQPQHF
TGTGCCAGTAGTCCGACAGGCCTCGGCAATCAGCCCCAGCATTTT
>TRBJ2-7|TRBV14|NA|NA
CASSQTRDSEKYF
TGTGCCAGCAGCCAGACCCGGGACTCCGAGAAGTACTTC
>TRBJ2-1|TRBV19|TRBD2|NA
CASSTSVSGGSLRQFF
TGTGCCAGTAGTACGTCAGTGAGCGGGGGCAGCTTGCGGCAGTTCTTC
>TRBJ2-2|TRBV6-2/TRBV6-3|NA|NA
CASSVSGIGTGELFF
TGTGCCAGCAGTGTCTCGGGTATTGGCACCGGGGAGCTGTTTTTT
>TRBJ1-5|TRBV7-2|NA|NA
CASSQDSWYLSNQPQHF
TGTGCCAGCAGCCAGGACAGCTGGTATCTGAGCAATCAGCCCCAGCATTTT
>TRBJ2-5|TRBV7-5|NA|NA
CARSARQELQETQYF
TGTGCCAGAAGCGCCCGACAGGAACTCCAAGAGACCCAGTACTTC
>TRBJ1-2|TRBV7-9|TRBD1|NA
CASSSQGQGARHGYTF
TGTGCCAGCAGCTCCCAGGGGCAGGGGGCTAGGCATGGCTACACCTTC
>TRBJ1-6|TRBV7-2|TRBD1|NA
CASSQRGQGSDSPLHF
TGTGCCAGCAGCCAACGGGGACAGGGGAGTGATTCACCCCTCCACTTT
>TRBJ1-2|TRBV6-5|NA|few
CASSRERVNYGYTF
TGTGCCAGCAGCCGTGAGAGGGTTAACTATGGCTACACCTTC
>TRBJ1-5|TRBV10-3|NA|NA
CAISGGGNQPQHF
TGTGCCATCAGTGGAGGAGGGAACCAGCCCCAGCATTTT
>TRBJ2-7|TRBV5-4|NA|few
CASSLVVEREQYF
TGTGCCAGCAGCCTAGTAGTAGAGCGCGAGCAGTACTTC
>TRBJ1-1|TRBV4-1|NA|NA
CASSQVVQGTADTEAFF
TGCGCCAGCAGCCAAGTCGTCCAGGGTACTGCGGACACTGAAGCTTTCTTT
>TRBJ2-3|TRBV10-1|TRBD2|NA
CASSEQRGSTDTQYF
TGCGCCAGCAGTGAGCAGCGGGGGAGCACAGATACGCAGTATTTT
>TRBJ1-1|TRBV6-1|TRBD1|NA
CASSELAGGTDTEAFF
TGTGCCAGCAGTGAATTGGCAGGGGGCACGGACACTGAAGCTTTCTTT
>TRBJ1-5|TRBV6-4|NA|NA
CASSGGQAQSSQPQHF
TGTGCCAGCAGTGGTGGTCAGGCCCAATCCAGCCAGCCCCAGCATTTT
>TRBJ1-1|TRBV5-1|TRBD1|NA
CASTRTGMNTEAFF
TGCGCCAGCACCCGGACAGGCATGAACACTGAAGCTTTCTTT
>TRBJ2-1|TRBV7-9|NA|NA
CASSLGGPSSYNEQFF
TGTGCCAGCAGCTTGGGGGGGCCGAGCTCCTACAATGAGCAGTTCTTC
>TRBJ2-2|TRBV7-9|TRBD2|NA
CASSPPPGGPGTGELFF
TGTGCCAGCAGCCCCCCTCCGGGGGGGCCGGGGACCGGGGAGCTGTTTTTT
>TRBJ1-6|TRBV30|NA|NA
CAWSSQTDYSPLHF
TGTGCCTGGAGTTCTCAGACAGACTATTCACCCCTCCACTTT
>TRBJ2-5|TRBV5-3|TRBD2|NA
CARAAGVGETQYF
TGTGCCAGAGCCGCGGGGGTCGGTGAGACCCAGTACTTC
>TRBJ1-2|TRBV4-1|NA|NA
CASSLYRREGYGYTF
TGCGCCAGCAGCCTTTACCGCAGGGAGGGCTATGGCTACACCTTC
>TRBJ1-5|TRBV27|NA|few
CASSSGRNQPQHF
TGTGCCAGCAGTTCCGGTCGGAATCAGCCCCAGCATTTT
>TRBJ1-1|TRBV4-2|NA|NA
CASSQQGRDTEAFF
TGTGCCAGCAGCCAACAGGGAAGGGACACTGAAGCTTTCTTT
>TRBJ1-6|TRBV7-8|NA|NA
CASSLAEVSSYNSPLHF
TGTGCCAGCAGCTTAGCGGAGGTCAGCTCCTATAATTCACCCCTCCACTTT
>TRBJ1-6|TRBV7-6|NA|NA
CASSLEDTSHNSPLHF
TGTGCCAGCAGCTTAGAAGACACATCCCATAATTCACCCCTCCACTTT
>TRBJ1-3|TRBV6-7|NA|NA
CASSNGGSGNTIYF
TGTGCCAGCAGTAACGGGGGCTCTGGAAACACCATATATTTT
>TRBJ1-2|TRBV9|NA|NA
CASSVEAGRGYTF
TGTGCCAGCAGCGTAGAGGCAGGGCGAGGCTACACCTTC